This T cell receptor (beta chain) was obtained from a study of T cell responses to AZD1222 COVID-19 vaccine. Overall study findings and caveats: Donors were chiefly white British, with a greater number of females, and clonal diversity was perhaps underestimated. The breadth and depth of Spike-specific TCRs increased once two AZD1222 doses had been given.

Germline V gene data show CDR1 as LNHDA and CDR2 as SQIVND (reference sequence). CDR3 size: 16 residues. Trimming stripped 5 bases from V and 4 bases from J, with 18 bases between. A remark on this clone: Antigen specificity is unknown.

The repertoire was sequenced with immunoSEQ multiplex PCR; TCRdb's copy has only in-frame clones and lacks some. There are more than 85,000 clones in the sample; roughly 80% occur only once, and around 15% lies in the top ten. The clonotype originates from an adult in good health. The sample in question was peripheral blood, obtained on day 0 of AZD1222 vaccination. The V call is TRBV19, the J call TRBJ2-1; TRBD1 is a possible D gene (5 bases). CDR3 sequence: CASSPQTANRYNEQFF. For the CDR3, the DNA is TGTGCCAGTAGTCCGCAGACAGCCAATAGATACAATGAGCAGTTCTTC.